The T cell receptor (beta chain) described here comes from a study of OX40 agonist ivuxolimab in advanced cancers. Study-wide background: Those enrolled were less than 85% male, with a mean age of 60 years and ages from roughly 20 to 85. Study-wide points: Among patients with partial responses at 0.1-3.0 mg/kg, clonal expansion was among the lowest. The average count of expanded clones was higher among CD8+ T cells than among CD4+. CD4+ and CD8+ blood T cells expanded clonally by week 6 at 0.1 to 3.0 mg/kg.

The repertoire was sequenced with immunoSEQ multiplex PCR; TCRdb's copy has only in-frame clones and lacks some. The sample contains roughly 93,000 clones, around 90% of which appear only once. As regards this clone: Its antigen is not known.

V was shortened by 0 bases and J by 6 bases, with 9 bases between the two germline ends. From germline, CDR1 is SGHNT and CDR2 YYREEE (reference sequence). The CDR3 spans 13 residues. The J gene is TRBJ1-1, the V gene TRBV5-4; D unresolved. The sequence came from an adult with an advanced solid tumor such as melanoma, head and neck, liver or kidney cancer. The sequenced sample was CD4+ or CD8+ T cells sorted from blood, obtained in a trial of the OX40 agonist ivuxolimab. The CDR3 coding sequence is TGTGCCAGCAGCTTGGCCAGTGACCCTGAAGCTTTCTTT. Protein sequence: CASSLASDPEAFF. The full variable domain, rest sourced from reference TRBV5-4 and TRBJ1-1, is ETGVTQSPTHLIKTRGQQVTLRCSSQSGHNTVSWYQQALGQGPQFIFQYYREEENGRGNFPPRFSGLQFPNYSSELNVNALELDDSALYLCASSLASDPEAFFGQGTRLTVV.